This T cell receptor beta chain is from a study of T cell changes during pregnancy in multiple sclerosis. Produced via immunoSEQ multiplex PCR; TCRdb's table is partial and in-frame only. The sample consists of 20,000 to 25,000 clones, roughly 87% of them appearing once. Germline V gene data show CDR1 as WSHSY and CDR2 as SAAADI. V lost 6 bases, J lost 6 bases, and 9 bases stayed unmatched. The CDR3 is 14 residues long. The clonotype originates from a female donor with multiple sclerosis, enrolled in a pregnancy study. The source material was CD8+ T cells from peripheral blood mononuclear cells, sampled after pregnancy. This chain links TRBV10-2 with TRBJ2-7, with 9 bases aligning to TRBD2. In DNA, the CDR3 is TGCGCCAGCAGGGAAGCGGGAGGCAAGGGCGAGCAGTACTTC. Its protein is CASREAGGKGEQYF.